This is a list of T cell receptor beta chains from one sample in a study of post-analysis software for immune sequencing data. TCRdb called the PCR reads again in MiXCR, with one record for every CDR3 protein. Counted here are hundreds of thousands of distinct CDR3 sequences, roughly 45% occurring once; the ten biggest clones make up over 10%. Sequencing input: blood. These TCRs come from a girl between 10 and 17 years old with multiple sclerosis. Each CDR3 is given with its conserved first and last residue. D genes are given only for firm matches. Clone size is not always given. Where it is, it says once, few, many or a class for expanded clones.

d_call	clone_size	v_call	j_call	cdr3_aa	cdr3_nt
NA	NA	TRBV5-6	TRBJ2-7	CASSLGTRTALQYF	TGTGCCAGCAGCTTGGGTACACGGACCGCACTACAGTACTTC
NA	NA	TRBV6-6	TRBJ1-2	CASSYSPPGEYSYGYTF	TGTGCCAGCAGTTACTCCCCTCCAGGGGAGTATTCCTATGGCTACACCTTC
NA	NA	TRBV6-6	TRBJ1-4	CASSYGPHRVYYEKLFF	TGTGCCAGCAGTTACGGTCCCCACAGGGTTTATTATGAAAAACTGTTTTTT
NA	NA	TRBV12-3/TRBV12-4	TRBJ2-5	CASRGQGSGTQYF	TGTGCCAGCAGAGGGCAGGGGTCAGGGACCCAGTACTTC
NA	NA	TRBV28	TRBJ2-7	CAIVPSGRLLYEQYF	TGTGCGATCGTCCCCAGCGGACGCCTTCTTTACGAGCAGTACTTC
NA	NA	TRBV20-1	TRBJ1-2	CSALKTDEGGYTF	TGCAGTGCTCTTAAGACAGATGAAGGTGGCTACACCTTC
TRBD2	NA	TRBV5-1	TRBJ2-1	CASSKRTSGLYNEQFF	TGCGCCAGCAGCAAGCGGACTAGCGGTTTATACAATGAGCAGTTCTTC
NA	NA	TRBV6-5	TRBJ1-1	CASSQTEYTEAFF	TGTGCCAGCAGCCAAACAGAGTACACTGAAGCTTTCTTT
TRBD2	few	TRBV5-1	TRBJ2-7	CASSLLAGVGYEQYF	TGCGCCAGCAGCTTGCTCGCGGGAGTTGGGTACGAGCAGTACTTC
NA	few	TRBV20-1	TRBJ2-1	CSARAVLGASVYYEQFF	TGCAGTGCTAGAGCGGTGCTCGGGGCTAGCGTCTACTATGAGCAGTTCTTC
NA	NA	TRBV21-1	TRBJ1-6	CASSGKGTGTSPLHF	TGTGCCAGCAGCGGGAAAGGGACAGGCACCTCACCCCTCCACTTT
NA	few	TRBV7-9	TRBJ2-7	CASSLRAVSSYEQYF	TGTGCCAGCAGCCTTAGGGCGGTCAGTTCCTACGAGCAGTACTTC
TRBD1	NA	TRBV7-6	TRBJ1-5	CASSSSREDRAGNQPQHF	TGTGCCAGCAGCTCGTCGAGAGAGGACAGGGCGGGCAATCAGCCCCAGCATTTT
NA	NA	TRBV12-3/TRBV12-4	TRBJ1-5	CASSRIGADQPQHF	TGTGCCAGCAGTCGTATAGGGGCGGATCAGCCCCAGCATTTT
TRBD2	few	TRBV12-3/TRBV12-4	TRBJ2-1	CATRGREGNYNEQFF	TGTGCCACCCGGGGGCGGGAGGGAAATTACAATGAGCAGTTCTTC
NA	NA	TRBV6-1	TRBJ1-2	CASSEANGAWGYTF	TGTGCCAGCAGTGAAGCGAATGGGGCTTGGGGCTACACCTTC
NA	NA	TRBV18	TRBJ1-2	CASSPRDDNYGYTF	TGTGCCAGCTCACCTCGGGACGATAACTATGGCTACACCTTC
NA	NA	TRBV20-1	TRBJ2-3	CSDGTDTQYF	TGCAGTGACGGGACAGATACGCAGTATTTT
TRBD1	few	TRBV18	TRBJ1-2	CASSPETGGSVYTF	TGTGCCAGCTCACCGGAGACAGGGGGCAGTGTGTACACCTTC
TRBD2	few	TRBV4-2	TRBJ2-3	CASSQDRTSGSSDTQYF	TGTGCCAGCAGCCAAGATCGGACTAGCGGGAGCTCAGATACGCAGTATTTT
NA	few	TRBV9	TRBJ1-2	CASSADRFGYTF	TGTGCCAGCAGCGCAGACAGGTTTGGCTACACCTTC
NA	once	TRBV27	TRBJ2-3	CASSFRTGRSTDTQYF	TGTGCCAGCAGTTTTAGGACGGGTCGAAGCACAGATACGCAGTATTTT
TRBD2	NA	TRBV12-3/TRBV12-4	TRBJ2-7	CASSGLAGGSTSHNEQYF	TGTGCCAGCAGCGGACTAGCGGGAGGGTCCACATCTCATAATGAGCAGTACTTC
NA	NA	TRBV15	TRBJ2-5	CATSRDHRETQYF	TGTGCCACCAGCAGAGATCACAGGGAGACCCAGTACTTC
NA	NA	TRBV29-1	TRBJ2-6	CSVAGLLTFSGADVLTF	TGCAGCGTTGCGGGCCTTCTCACTTTCTCTGGGGCCGACGTCCTGACTTTC
TRBD2	few	TRBV12-3/TRBV12-4	TRBJ2-1	CASSVLAGDNEQFF	TGTGCCAGCAGTGTTCTAGCGGGTGACAATGAGCAGTTCTTC
NA	few	TRBV25-1	TRBJ2-5	CASSESGTKRTQYF	TGTGCCAGCAGTGAATCGGGGACCAAGAGGACCCAGTACTTC
NA	NA	TRBV9	TRBJ2-7	CASSVDGFNEQYF	TGTGCCAGCAGCGTAGATGGGTTCAACGAGCAGTACTTC
TRBD2	NA	TRBV5-1	TRBJ2-1	CASNFGLGPLDEQFF	TGCGCCAGCAACTTCGGACTAGGACCCCTTGATGAGCAGTTCTTC
NA	NA	TRBV5-1	TRBJ2-7	CASSLDSFATYEQYF	TGCGCCAGCAGCTTGGACAGTTTCGCTACGTACGAGCAGTACTTC
NA	NA	TRBV5-6	TRBJ1-5	CASSTAGRVSQPQHF	TGTGCCAGCAGCACGGCGGGCAGGGTGAGTCAGCCCCAGCATTTT
NA	NA	TRBV6-6	TRBJ2-1	CASRELSYNEQFF	TGTGCCAGCCGCGAGCTCTCCTACAATGAGCAGTTCTTC
NA	few	TRBV29-1	TRBJ2-7	CSGANSAYEQYF	TGCAGCGGTGCAAACAGTGCCTACGAGCAGTACTTC
NA	NA	TRBV20-1	TRBJ1-2	CSARDLRGLGNYGYTF	TGCAGTGCTAGAGATTTAAGGGGGTTAGGTAACTATGGCTACACCTTC
TRBD1	NA	TRBV27	TRBJ1-2	CACSSSPRQGSYGYTF	TGTGCCTGCAGTTCCTCTCCTAGACAGGGTAGCTATGGCTACACCTTC
TRBD1	NA	TRBV7-3	TRBJ2-3	CASSSLSLRGQRPDTQYF	TGTGCCAGCAGCTCCCTAAGCCTCAGGGGGCAGCGCCCAGATACGCAGTATTTT
NA	NA	TRBV5-1	TRBJ2-4	CASSLRSGDIQYF	TGCGCCAGCAGCTTGAGGTCCGGGGACATTCAGTACTTC
NA	few	TRBV12-3/TRBV12-4	TRBJ2-1	CASSLDRTLRNEQFF	TGTGCCAGCAGTTTAGACAGGACGTTAAGGAATGAGCAGTTCTTC
NA	few	TRBV12-3/TRBV12-4	TRBJ2-6	CASSLLVSGANVLTF	TGTGCCAGCAGCCTTCTGGTCTCTGGGGCCAACGTCCTGACTTTC
NA	few	TRBV3-1	TRBJ2-5	CASSATDPGGQYF	TGTGCCAGCAGCGCGACTGATCCTGGCGGGCAGTACTTC
NA	NA	TRBV7-8	TRBJ1-1	CASSPSTGNTEAFF	TGTGCCAGCAGCCCTTCGACCGGGAACACTGAAGCTTTCTTT
NA	NA	TRBV6-2/TRBV6-3	TRBJ2-5	CASSYPRDYSSYNEQYF	TGTGCCAGCAGTTACCCAAGAGACTACAGCTCCTACAATGAGCAGTACTTC